The 27 T cell receptor beta chains in this list originate from one sample, sequenced in a study of lymphopenia after photon versus proton radiotherapy. Using immunoSEQ multiplex PCR, the repertoire was profiled, and TCRdb retains in-frame clones only, with some absent. Among 70,000 or so clones, 92% were seen once, and the ten largest hold 2.2%. The sequences come from peripheral blood, collected from a patient treated with photon-based radiotherapy. The receptors originated from a woman in her forties with cholangiocarcinoma.

The chain is built from TRBV11-2 and TRBJ1-1, with TRBD1 as a possible D gene (5 bases). Trimming shortened V by 8 bases and J by 5 bases, and 18 bases separated the two germline ends. This CDR3 comprises 14 residues. CDR1 is SGHAT, CDR2 FQNNGV, per germline. As DNA, the CDR3 is TGTGCCAGCCCCCCCGGACTGGGGGGGACTGAAGCTTTCTTT. Amino acid sequence: CASPPGLGGTEAFF.

V usage is TRBV6-5 and J usage is TRBJ1-5, with D possibly matching TRBD1 (5 bases). V lost 7 bases, J lost 4 bases, and 17 bases lay in between. The CDR3 is made up of 15 amino acids. Germline values: CDR1 MNHEY, CDR2 SVGAGI. CDR3 amino acids: CASKPGEGQNQPQHF. The DNA for the CDR3 is TGTGCCAGCAAACCGGGCGAGGGGCAGAATCAGCCCCAGCATTTT.

The chain has TRBV7-8 and TRBJ1-1; 8 bases fit TRBD1. CDR3 length equals 13 residues. Germline CDR1 SGHVS, CDR2 FQNEAQ. Trimming cost V 8 bases and J 5 bases; bases outside gene matches: 7. CDR3 amino acids: CASGQGARTEAFF. For the CDR3, the DNA is TGTGCCAGCGGGCAGGGGGCGAGAACTGAAGCTTTCTTT.

This chain connects TRBV28 to TRBJ2-7; D remains ambiguous. Trimming removed 7 bases from V and 5 bases from J, with 12 bases in between. This CDR3 has 12 residues. The germline V gene has CDR1 MDHEN and CDR2 SYDVKM. The DNA of the CDR3 is TGTGCCAGCACTACCCCCGGCCACGAGCAGTACTTC. Its protein product is CASTTPGHEQYF.

The chain combines TRBV5-1 with TRBJ2-3; D may be TRBD1 or TRBD2 (6 bases each). The CDR3 totals 14 residues. V lost 3 bases, J lost 1 base, and 9 bases lay in between. Germline V gene lookup returns CDR1 SGHRS and CDR2 YFSETQ. This chain's CDR3 is CASSSGAGTDTQYF. In DNA, the CDR3 is TGCGCCAGCAGCTCGGGGGCTGGCACAGATACGCAGTATTTT.

The chain links TRBV5-1 to TRBJ2-1, with D perhaps matching TRBD2 (5 bases). The length of the CDR3 is 15 residues. CDR1 is SGHRS, CDR2 YFSETQ, per germline. The germline V and J ends were trimmed by 3 bases and 6 bases, with 16 bases remaining between them. The CDR3 reads CASSSLGLEGNEQFF. The CDR3 DNA follows: TGCGCCAGCAGCTCCTTGGGTTTAGAGGGCAATGAGCAGTTCTTC.

This clone was detected only once. J is TRBJ2-2 and V is TRBV6-5, with 7 bases that match TRBD1. CDR1 is MNHEY and CDR2 is SVGAGI in the germline V gene. The CDR3 has 14 amino acids. V lost 6 bases and J lost 3; bases outside the gene matches: 4. The CDR3 region is CASSQTGYTGELFF. In nucleotides, the CDR3 is TGTGCCAGCAGCCAGACAGGGTACACCGGGGAGCTGTTTTTT.

The rearrangement links TRBV29-1 to TRBJ1-2, with 12 bases that match TRBD1. Germline lookup yields CDR1 SQVTM and CDR2 ANQGSEA. The J segment lost 4 bases and the V segment lost 7 bases, leaving 4 bases of the junction unmatched. The CDR3 runs 13 residues. CDR3 DNA: TGCAGCGCAGGGACAGGGGGCAGCTATGGCTACACCTTC. It is translated as CSAGTGGSYGYTF.

V is TRBV10-1 and J is TRBJ2-2; 13 positions agree with TRBD2. This CDR3 spans 18 amino acids. Germline assignment: CDR1 WNHNN and CDR2 SYGVQD (reference sequence). The junction had 4 bases not matched to a gene; V was cut back by 3 bases and J by 0 bases. The CDR3 is CASSDWTSGGPNTGELFF. The CDR3 DNA is TGCGCCAGCAGTGACTGGACTAGCGGGGGCCCGAACACCGGGGAGCTGTTTTTT.

This chain uses TRBV10-2 with TRBJ2-7; 7 bases map to TRBD1. The CDR3 has 14 residues. V lost 5 bases and J lost 4; bases outside the gene matches: 8. Germline loops: CDR1 WSHSY, CDR2 SAAADI. In DNA form, the CDR3 reads TGCGCCAGCAGTCCACAGGGGCTGTCGTACGAGCAGTACTTC. Its translation is CASSPQGLSYEQYF.

Written as DNA, the CDR3 is TGCAGTGCTGGAAATAATGAGCAGTTCTTC. Translated: CSAGNNEQFF. The chain links TRBV20-1 to TRBJ2-1; D unresolved. The V end was cut by 5 bases, the J end by 7 bases, with 6 bases between. Per germline, CDR1 DFQATT and CDR2 SNEGSKA (reference sequence). The CDR3 contains 10 residues.

This chain joins TRBV5-6 and TRBJ2-2; possibly TRBD2 for D (5 bases). Trimming stripped 7 bases from V and 0 bases from J, with 10 bases between. This CDR3 is 14 amino acids long. Germline CDR1 reads SGHDT; CDR2 reads YYEEEE. In DNA form, the CDR3 reads TGTGCCAGCCTCCGGGGAACGAACACCGGGGAGCTGTTTTTT. Translation gives CASLRGTNTGELFF.

The chain is built from TRBV6-1 and TRBJ1-1; D unclear. Germline V CDR1 and CDR2: MNHNS, SASEGT. The V gene lost 8 bases and the J gene lost 4 bases, with 8 bases spanning the gap. The CDR3 sequence is 11 residues long. The CDR3 DNA reads TGTGCCAGCGGGAGGAGCACTGAAGCTTTCTTT. Its protein is CASGRSTEAFF.

V is TRBV28 and J is TRBJ1-5, with TRBD1 matching 7 bases. The trim removed 6 bases at V and 0 bases at J, leaving 5 bases unmatched. The CDR3 is 15 amino acids. The germline V gene encodes CDR1 MDHEN and CDR2 SYDVKM. In DNA form, the CDR3 reads TGTGCCAGCAGCTTGGACAGGATTAGCAATCAGCCCCAGCATTTT. Amino acids: CASSLDRISNQPQHF.

The chain has TRBV9 and TRBJ1-2; 9 bases map to TRBD1. The CDR3 is 15 amino acids. Germline CDR1 SGDLS, CDR2 YYNGEE. Trimming at V came to 3 bases and at J to 8 bases, leaving 11 bases not matched to a gene. CDR3 bases: TGTGCCAGCAGCGCTCCACAGGGGGCGAGTGGAGGCTACACCTTC. It codes for CASSAPQGASGGYTF.

The chain carries TRBV7-3 and TRBJ1-1, with unresolved D. CDR3 size: 16 residues. Trimming cost V 2 bases and J 1 base, with 14 bases left between them. Germline CDR1 SGHTA, CDR2 FQGTGA. Written as DNA, the CDR3 is TGTGCCAGCAGCTTACGGGCAGGCGATCCGAACACTGAAGCTTTCTTT. Protein sequence: CASSLRAGDPNTEAFF.

The chain uses TRBV5-1 and TRBJ1-1, with TRBD1 as a possible D gene (5 bases). The CDR3 extends over 14 amino acids. Germline V gives CDR1 SGHRS, CDR2 YFSETQ. The V and J ends lost 0 bases and 5 bases respectively, with 11 bases between them. This CDR3 is CASSLGQGLTEAFF. The CDR3 nucleotides read TGCGCCAGCAGCTTGGGGCAGGGATTAACTGAAGCTTTCTTT.

The V call is TRBV27, the J call TRBJ2-5; the D is unclear. The J call could be wrong; TRBJ2-7 is a better fit for the DNA end. Germline V gives CDR1 MNHEY, CDR2 SMNVEV (reference sequence). The length of the CDR3 is 11 residues. Here the CDR3 reads CASSLGFEQYF. CDR3 in DNA: TGTGCCAGCAGTTTAGGTTTCGAGCAGTACTTC.

The chain recombines TRBV9 with TRBJ2-1; D is ambiguous. The CDR3 sequence is 12 residues long. Germline loops: CDR1 SGDLS, CDR2 YYNGEE. Trimming removed 1 base at V and 9 bases at J, with 8 bases between. The CDR3 DNA sequence: TGTGCCAGCAGCGTAAGTGGAGTTGAGCAGTTCTTC. Its translation: CASSVSGVEQFF.

This clone was seen just once. Other DNA variants within this sample encode the same CDR3. The V and J genes are TRBV7-3 and TRBJ2-2; D gene ambiguous. Germline values: CDR1 SGHTA, CDR2 FQGTGA. This CDR3 is built from 13 residues. V lost 3 bases, J lost 2 bases, and 4 bases lay in between. The CDR3 coding sequence is TGTGCCAGCAGCTTGACTAACACCGGGGAGCTGTTTTTT. Its translation: CASSLTNTGELFF.

This chain uses TRBV4-1 with TRBJ1-4; TRBD1 is a possible D gene (6 bases). Germline loops: CDR1 MGHRA, CDR2 YSYEKL. V lost 1 base, J lost 5 bases, and 14 bases lay in between. The CDR3 is made up of 16 amino acids. The CDR3 region has the DNA TGCGCCAGCAGCCAAGGGGGGCACGGAGGCAATGAAAAACTGTTTTTT. The encoded protein is CASSQGGHGGNEKLFF.

This chain uses TRBV9 with TRBJ2-1; D not certain. The CDR3 is 16 amino acids. V lost 0 bases and J 3 bases, leaving 13 bases between the germline ends. The V gene's germline CDR1 is SGDLS and CDR2 YYNGEE. The CDR3 spells CASSVGASINYNEQFF. CDR3 nucleotides: TGTGCCAGCAGCGTAGGGGCCAGTATAAACTACAATGAGCAGTTCTTC.

The chain links TRBV7-3 to TRBJ1-5; D remains ambiguous. The CDR3 sequence is 13 residues long. Trimming stripped 5 bases from V and 3 bases from J, with 8 bases between. Germline CDR1 reads SGHTA; CDR2 reads FQGTGA. The CDR3 reads CASSPQHNQPQHF. The CDR3 region has the DNA TGTGCCAGCAGCCCTCAGCACAATCAGCCCCAGCATTTT.

This chain joins TRBV28 and TRBJ1-2; D is possibly TRBD1 (5 bases). This CDR3 comprises 15 residues. V lost 6 bases, J lost 8 bases, and 22 bases lay in between. Per the germline V gene, CDR1 is MDHEN and CDR2 is SYDVKM. The CDR3 nucleotides read TGTGCCAGCAGCCCAACCGGGGGACCCCGCGGCGGCTACACCTTC. Residues: CASSPTGGPRGGYTF.

The chain employs TRBV19 and TRBJ1-1, with 8 bases identical to TRBD1. J was trimmed by 7 bases and V by 1 base; bases with no gene match: 5. The V gene's germline CDR1 is LNHDA and CDR2 SQIVND (reference sequence). CDR3 size: 14 residues. The CDR3 sequence is CASSIVGTGGEAFF. CDR3 DNA sequence: TGTGCCAGTAGTATAGTGGGGACAGGCGGTGAAGCTTTCTTT.

There are a few counts of this clone. The V call is TRBV10-3, the J call TRBJ1-3; 9 nucleotides match TRBD1. The V and J ends lost 6 bases and 6 bases, in that order; junction bases with no gene match: 6. CDR3 size: 14 residues. The germline V gene encodes CDR1 ENHRY and CDR2 SYGVKD. CDR3 nucleotide sequence: TGTGCCATCAGCAAACAGGGGGCATCAAACACCATATATTTT. Translation: CAISKQGASNTIYF.

The chain employs TRBV5-6 and TRBJ1-2, with D possibly matching TRBD1 (6 bases). The ends were cut back, 4 bases at V and 4 bases at J, with 17 bases in the middle. Germline V gene sequence: CDR1 SGHDT, CDR2 YYEEEE. CDR3 size: 15 residues. CDR3: CASSLLTGVSYGYTF. In DNA, the CDR3 is TGTGCCAGCAGCCTACTGACAGGCGTAAGCTATGGCTACACCTTC.